Below are 17 T cell receptor beta chains sequenced from a single sample in a study of blood T cell repertoires in COVID-19. Generated by immunoSEQ multiplex PCR, the TCRdb table keeps only in-frame clones and is missing some. The table has fewer than 60,000 clones, just under 90% seen once. Sample: peripheral blood. The receptors stem from a man aged 50-60 years with acute or convalescent COVID-19.

The gene calls are TRBV7-6 and TRBJ1-4; 11 nucleotides match TRBD1. CDR3 size: 14 residues. Germline V gene sequence: CDR1 SGHVS, CDR2 FNYEAQ. The V and J ends lost 5 bases and 11 bases, in that order; junction bases with no gene match: 7. The CDR3: CASSVSGQGGKLFF. CDR3 DNA sequence: TGTGCCAGCAGCGTCTCGGGACAGGGGGGGAAACTGTTTTTT. The whole variable domain, filled in from reference TRBV7-6 and TRBJ1-4, reads GAGVSQSPRYKVTKRGQDVALRCDPISGHVSLYWYRQALGQGPEFLTYFNYEAQQDKSGLPNDRFSAERPEGSISTLTIQRTEQRDSAMYRCASSVSGQGGKLFFGSGTQLSVL.

This clone was found once. The V and J genes are TRBV4-2 and TRBJ1-5; D may be TRBD1 (5 bases). The germline V gene has CDR1 LGHNA and CDR2 YNFKEQ. The CDR3 runs 15 residues. The germline V and J ends were trimmed by 0 bases and 3 bases, with 9 bases remaining between them. The DNA for the CDR3 is TGTGCCAGCAGCCAAGATTTCAGGGCCAATCAGCCCCAGCATTTT. Translating gives CASSQDFRANQPQHF.

The rearrangement links TRBV19 to TRBJ2-2; TRBD1 might be the D (5 bases). From germline, CDR1 is LNHDA and CDR2 SQIVND (reference sequence). This CDR3 contains 14 residues. V dropped 5 bases and J dropped 3 bases, with 10 bases sitting between them. CDR3 in DNA: TGTGCCAGTAGTTTCACAGGCTACACCGGGGAGCTGTTTTTT. It specifies CASSFTGYTGELFF.

The chain uses TRBV30 and TRBJ2-1; 7 bases are shared with TRBD2. The CDR3 is made up of 14 amino acids. After removal of 0 bases from V and 5 bases from J, the junction contained 4 bases not matched to a gene. Per the germline V gene, CDR1 is GTSNPN and CDR2 is SVGIG (reference sequence). The CDR3: CAWSVTSADNEQFF. The CDR3 bases are TGTGCCTGGAGTGTAACTAGCGCCGACAATGAGCAGTTCTTC.

J is TRBJ1-4 and V is TRBV6-4; D not resolved. Germline V gene data show CDR1 as MRHNA and CDR2 as SNTAGT. The CDR3 totals 12 residues. The V end lost 4 bases, the J end lost 4 bases, and 4 bases lay between the germline ends. CDR3 sequence reads: CASSVSNEKLFF. The DNA of the CDR3 is TGTGCCAGCAGTGTTAGTAATGAAAAACTGTTTTTT.

The genes are TRBV5-3 and TRBJ1-1; 10 positions match TRBD1. TRBV5-3 is assigned to the ORF class and has an uncertain function. This CDR3 is built from 17 residues. The V and J ends lost 3 bases and 3 bases, in that order; junction bases with no gene match: 11. In DNA form, the CDR3 reads TGTGCCAGAAGCTCTTTCCCGGGACAGGGGATTTACACTGAAGCTTTCTTT. Translating it yields CARSSFPGQGIYTEAFF.

The sample holds one count of this clone. V usage is TRBV5-6 and J usage is TRBJ2-2; possible D gene TRBD1, 6 bases. The CDR3 runs to 17 residues. CDR1 SGHDT and CDR2 YYEEEE come from the germline V gene. Trimming removed 2 bases at V and 0 bases at J, with 14 bases between. CDR3: CASSFSGVGSNTGELFF. CDR3 sequence (DNA): TGTGCCAGCAGCTTTTCAGGGGTAGGGTCGAACACCGGGGAGCTGTTTTTT. Full variable domain (rest looked up from reference TRBV5-6 and TRBJ2-2): DAGVTQSPTHLIKTRGQQVTLRCSPKSGHDTVSWYQQALGQGPQFIFQYYEEEERQRGNFPDRFSGHQFPNYSSELNVNALLLGDSALYLCASSFSGVGSNTGELFFGEGSRLTVL.

This chain connects TRBV7-6 to TRBJ2-3, with a tentative D call TRBD2 (5 bases). Germline loops: CDR1 SGHVS, CDR2 FNYEAQ. The CDR3 consists of 15 residues. Trimming stripped 5 bases from V and 3 bases from J, with 15 bases between. In DNA form, the CDR3 reads TGTGCCAGCAGCCTAATTAGTGGGGAGACAGATACGCAGTATTTT. Amino acids: CASSLISGETDTQYF.

The chain couples TRBV30 to TRBJ2-3; D uncertain. The CDR3 has 13 amino acids. With 3 bases removed from V and 0 bases from J, the gap between germline ends came to 7 bases. CDR1 and CDR2 (germline): GTSNPN, SVGIG (reference sequence). CDR3 bases: TGTGCCTGGAGCGGAGCTAGCACAGATACGCAGTATTTT. This translates into CAWSGASTDTQYF.

DNA of the CDR3: TGTGCCAGCAGTTTAGATTCACTAGTTTGGTTCTTC. Its protein is CASSLDSLVWFF. V gene TRBV28 combines with J gene TRBJ2-1, with a possible D match to TRBD2 (5 bases). Germline V gene data show CDR1 as MDHEN and CDR2 as SYDVKM. With 2 bases removed from V and 15 bases from J, the gap between germline ends came to 14 bases. This CDR3 has 12 residues.

The V call is TRBV5-1, the J call TRBJ2-5; maybe TRBD1 (6 bases). The V gene lost 4 bases and the J gene lost 2 bases, with 12 bases spanning the gap. CDR3 length: 14 amino acids. Germline CDR1 reads SGHRS; CDR2 reads YFSETQ. The CDR3, as DNA: TGCGCCAGCAGCGGTGGACAGCCGCAAGAGACCCAGTACTTC. The encoded protein is CASSGGQPQETQYF.

The V call is TRBV2, the J call TRBJ1-1; no reliable D call. Germline CDR1 reads SNHLY; CDR2 reads FYNNEI. This CDR3 contains 13 residues. The V end lost 1 base, the J end lost 4 bases, and 7 bases lay between the germline ends. The CDR3 region has the DNA TGTGCCAGCAGTGAAGGCTGGAGCACTGAAGCTTTCTTT. Encoded protein: CASSEGWSTEAFF.

V usage is TRBV11-3 and J usage is TRBJ2-1; 14 positions agree with TRBD2. Germline lookup yields CDR1 SGHNT and CDR2 YENEEA. The junction had 6 bases not matched to a gene; V was cut back by 1 base and J by 1 base. The CDR3 loop spans 19 amino acids. The CDR3 here is CASSLAGTSGSWSYNEQFF. DNA of the CDR3: TGTGCCAGCAGCTTAGCTGGGACTAGCGGGAGTTGGTCCTACAATGAGCAGTTCTTC.

The V gene is TRBV5-1, the J gene TRBJ2-1; 8 bases fit TRBD1. Trimming removed 0 bases from V and 7 bases from J; junction bases left unmatched: 3. Germline assignment: CDR1 SGHRS and CDR2 YFSETQ. This CDR3 has 14 amino acids. In DNA form, the CDR3 reads TGCGCCAGCAGCTTGGGACAGGGGAGGAATGAGCAGTTCTTC. Residues: CASSLGQGRNEQFF.

The chain links TRBV28 to TRBJ1-6; possibly TRBD1 for D (5 bases). Looked up from germline, CDR1 is MDHEN and CDR2 is SYDVKM. The CDR3 covers 14 residues. Trimming stripped 3 bases from V and 7 bases from J, with 10 bases between. In DNA form, the CDR3 reads TGTGCCAGCAGTTTGGCAGGGCGAAATTCACCCCTCCACTTT. Translation: CASSLAGRNSPLHF.

The rearrangement joins TRBV14 to TRBJ1-6; tentatively, D is TRBD1 (5 bases). CDR3 length: 10 residues. Trimming removed 11 bases from V and 6 bases from J, with 5 bases in between. Germline loops: CDR1 SGHDN, CDR2 FVKESK. The CDR3 region is CAGANSPLHF. CDR3 sequence (DNA): TGTGCCGGGGCTAATTCACCCCTCCACTTT.

The chain has TRBV2 and TRBJ2-5, with 8 bases aligning to TRBD1. J lost 4 bases, V lost 4 bases, and 8 bases had no gene match. Germline loops: CDR1 SNHLY, CDR2 FYNNEI. The CDR3 totals 15 residues. This CDR3 reads CASSASGTGVETQYF. As DNA, the CDR3 is TGTGCCAGCAGTGCATCCGGGACAGGAGTAGAGACCCAGTACTTC. Based on the CDR3 plus reference TRBV2 and TRBJ2-5, the full variable domain is EPEVTQTPSHQVTQMGQEVILRCVPISNHLYFYWYRQILGQKVEFLVSFYNNEISEKSEIFDDQFSVERPDGSNFTLKIRSTKLEDSAMYFCASSASGTGVETQYFGPGTRLLVL.